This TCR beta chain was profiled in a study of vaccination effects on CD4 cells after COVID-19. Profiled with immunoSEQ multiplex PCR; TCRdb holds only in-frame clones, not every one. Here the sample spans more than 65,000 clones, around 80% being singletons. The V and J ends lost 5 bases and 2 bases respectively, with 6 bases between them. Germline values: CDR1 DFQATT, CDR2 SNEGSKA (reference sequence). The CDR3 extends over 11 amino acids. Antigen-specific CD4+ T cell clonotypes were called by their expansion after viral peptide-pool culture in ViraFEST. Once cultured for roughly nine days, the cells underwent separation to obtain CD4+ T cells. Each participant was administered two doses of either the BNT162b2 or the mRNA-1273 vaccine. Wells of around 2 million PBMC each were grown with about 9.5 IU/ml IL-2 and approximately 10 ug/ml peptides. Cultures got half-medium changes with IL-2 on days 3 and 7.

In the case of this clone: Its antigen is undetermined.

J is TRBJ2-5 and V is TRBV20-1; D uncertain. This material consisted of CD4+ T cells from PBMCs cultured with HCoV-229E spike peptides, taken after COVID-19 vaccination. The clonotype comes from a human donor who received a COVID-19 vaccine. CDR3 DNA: TGCAGTGCTCAGAAACAAGAGACCCAGTACTTC. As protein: CSAQKQETQYF.